This paragraph covers one T cell receptor beta chain sequence. Its cognate antigen is unknown. V gave up 0 bases and J gave up 8 bases, with 17 bases separating them. This CDR3 spans 15 amino acids. Germline CDR1 and CDR2: DFQATT and SNEGSKA (reference sequence). The data are from a study of vaccination and CD4 T cells after COVID-19. Cultured CD4+ T cell DNA underwent sequencing with the Oncomine TCR Beta short-read assay. Cultured CD4+ T cells were the source of extracted genomic DNA. In TCRdb, the PCR reads were re-called with MiXCR into one record per CDR3 protein. The table includes some 21,000 distinct CDR3 sequences, 52% detected once. Described treatment: roughly 10-day PBMC culture with coronavirus spike peptide pools or control peptides (ViraFEST assay).

Input material: CD4+ T cells from blood, cultured in vitro. This chain links TRBV20-1 with TRBJ2-1; no reliable D call. This receptor was obtained from a human donor who had recovered from COVID-19. DNA for the CDR3: TGCAGTGCTAGAGATATTCGGACCTTCTTGGATGAGCAGTTCTTC. This gives the protein CSARDIRTFLDEQFF.